This TCR beta chain was observed in a study of response to subunit inactivated influenza vaccine. Study findings and constraints: Authors suggested each seasonal flu vaccination may recruit only limited numbers of new T cells.

Trimming cost V 3 bases and J 7 bases, with 6 bases left between them. Per the germline V gene, CDR1 is DFQATT and CDR2 is SNEGSKA (reference sequence). The CDR3 loop spans 11 amino acids. A single record per CDR3 protein comes from TCRdb applying MiXCR to the RT-PCR reads. The repertoire holds fewer than 350,000 distinct CDR3 sequences, with just over 20% as singletons. In its sample, this clonotype was seen a few times. Its matching antigen is unknown. The receptor was isolated from a man between 50 and 69 years old who received an inactivated influenza vaccine. The sequenced sample was PBMCs from blood, obtained about 20 months after vaccination. This chain links TRBV20-1 with TRBJ1-4, with D perhaps TRBD1 (5 bases). CDR3: CSARRGEKLFF. DNA for the CDR3: TGCAGTGCTAGGAGGGGTGAAAAACTGTTTTTT.